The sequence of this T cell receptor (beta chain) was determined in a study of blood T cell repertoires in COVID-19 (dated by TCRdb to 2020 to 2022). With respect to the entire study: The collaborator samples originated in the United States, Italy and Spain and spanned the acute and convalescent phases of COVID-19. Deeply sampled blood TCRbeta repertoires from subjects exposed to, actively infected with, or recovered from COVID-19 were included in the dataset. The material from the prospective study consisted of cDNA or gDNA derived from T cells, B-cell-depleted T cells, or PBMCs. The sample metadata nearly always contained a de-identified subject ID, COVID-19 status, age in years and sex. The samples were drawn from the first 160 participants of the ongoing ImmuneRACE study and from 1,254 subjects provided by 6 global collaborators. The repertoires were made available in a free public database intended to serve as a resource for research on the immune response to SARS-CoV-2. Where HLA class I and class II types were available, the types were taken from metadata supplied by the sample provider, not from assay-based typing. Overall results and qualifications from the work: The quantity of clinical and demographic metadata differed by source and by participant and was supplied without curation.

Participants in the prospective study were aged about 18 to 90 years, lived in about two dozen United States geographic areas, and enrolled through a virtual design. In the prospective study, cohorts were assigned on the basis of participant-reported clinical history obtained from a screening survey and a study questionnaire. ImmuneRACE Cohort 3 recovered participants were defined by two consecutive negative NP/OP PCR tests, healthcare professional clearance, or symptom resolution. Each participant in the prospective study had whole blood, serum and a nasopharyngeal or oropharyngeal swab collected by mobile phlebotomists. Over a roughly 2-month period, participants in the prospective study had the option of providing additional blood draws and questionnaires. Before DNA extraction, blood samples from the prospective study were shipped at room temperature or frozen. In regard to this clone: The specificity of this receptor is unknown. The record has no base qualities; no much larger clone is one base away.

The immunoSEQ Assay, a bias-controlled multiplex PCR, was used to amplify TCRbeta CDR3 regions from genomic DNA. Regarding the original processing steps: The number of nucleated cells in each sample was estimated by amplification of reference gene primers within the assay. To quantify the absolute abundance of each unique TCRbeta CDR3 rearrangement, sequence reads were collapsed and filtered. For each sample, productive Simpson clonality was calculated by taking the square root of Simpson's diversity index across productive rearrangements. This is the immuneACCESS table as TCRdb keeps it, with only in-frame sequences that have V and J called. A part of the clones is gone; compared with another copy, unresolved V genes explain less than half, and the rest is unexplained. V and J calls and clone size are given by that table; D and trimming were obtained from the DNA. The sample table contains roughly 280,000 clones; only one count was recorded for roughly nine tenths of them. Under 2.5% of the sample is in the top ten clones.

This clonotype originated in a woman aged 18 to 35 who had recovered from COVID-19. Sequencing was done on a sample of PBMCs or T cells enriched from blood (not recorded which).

At the DNA level, the sequence is TGCGCCAGCAGCCCCGGGACAGGGGACAATCAGCCCCAGCATTTT. Its product reads: CASSPGTGDNQPQHF. The chain is assembled from TRBV5-1 and TRBJ1-5; TRBD1 aligns with 10 central bases. The germline V gene yields SGHRS for CDR1 and YFSETQ for CDR2. Including the terminal cysteine and phenylalanine, the CDR3 comprises 15 residues. The DNA shown is the 45-base CDR3, in frame from base 1. V is trimmed back by 4 bases and J by 3 bases, and the junction contains 4 bases that no gene match accounts for.